This T cell receptor beta chain was observed in a study of radiotherapy plus CTLA-4 blockade in lung cancer. The CDR3 has 14 amino acids. Trimming took 5 bases from V and 8 from J, leaving 19 bases between them. The germline gives CDR1 SGDLS, CDR2 YYNGEE. Assay: immunoSEQ multiplex PCR; the TCRdb copy retains only in-frame clones and omits some. The sample includes 65,000 to 85,000 clones, roughly four fifths of them seen just once. This clonotype was obtained from a human donor with non-small cell lung cancer whose response to radiotherapy plus ipilimumab could not be evaluated. Some clones in this sample may be carry-over from other donors' samples. The sequenced sample was peripheral blood, obtained from a patient treated with radiotherapy plus ipilimumab. The J gene is TRBJ1-2, the V gene TRBV9; D is perhaps TRBD1 (6 bases). DNA for the CDR3: TGTGCCAGCAGGTCGCAGGCAGGGGCCAGGGGCTACACCTTC. This gives the protein CASRSQAGARGYTF.